The 14 T cell receptor beta chains below were found in one sample sequenced in a study of blood T cells in healthy people across ages. A J-beta primer mix and a sample-barcoded 5' primer were used in a second PCR of about 6 to 12 cycles. MiXCR was run by TCRdb on the 5' RACE reads, yielding one entry per CDR3 protein. The sample has hundreds of thousands of distinct CDR3 sequences, roughly 44% seen once; the top ten hold around 18%. Sequenced material: blood. Source of these receptors: a man aged 55 to 70 in good health.

Of note for this clonotype: An end of the junction does not agree with germline; a read error may underlie this. CDR3 region: CASSRRQGNNKQFF. The CDR3 DNA reads TGTGCCAGCAGCCGCCGACAGGGTAACAATAAGCAGTTCTTC. The chain links TRBV3-1 to TRBJ2-1, with 7 bases identical to TRBD1. The germline gives CDR1 LGHDT, CDR2 YNNKEL (reference sequence). CDR3 size: 14 residues.

This chain uses TRBV7-6 with TRBJ2-7; D perhaps matches TRBD1 (6 bases). This CDR3 contains 12 residues. Germline CDR1 reads SGHVS; CDR2 reads FNYEAQ. The V gene lost 5 bases and the J gene lost 9 bases, with 14 bases spanning the gap. DNA of the CDR3: TGTGCCAGCAGCCAGGGGCAAGGGAGGCAGTACTTC. As protein: CASSQGQGRQYF.

The genes are TRBV5-1 and TRBJ1-4; D call uncertain. Germline V gene data show CDR1 as SGHRS and CDR2 as YFSETQ. CDR3 length equals 16 residues. Trimming removed 4 bases from V and 5 bases from J, with 18 bases in between. The DNA for the CDR3 is TGCGCCAGCAGCCCCGGGGAGGGAGGTGCGAATGAAAAACTGTTTTTT. Protein product: CASSPGEGGANEKLFF.

Only a few counts were recorded for this clonotype. This rearrangement joins TRBV7-2 to TRBJ2-5; a weak D match, TRBD2 (7 bases). CDR3 size: 15 residues. The ends were cut back, 4 bases at V and 0 bases at J, with 12 bases in the middle. CDR1 SGHTA and CDR2 FQGNSA come from the germline V gene. Here the CDR3 reads CASSSKGGDQETQYF. The CDR3 DNA is TGTGCCAGCAGCTCTAAAGGGGGGGACCAAGAGACCCAGTACTTC.

Concerning this clonotype itself: At one end, the junction sequence differs from germline, possibly due to a read error. The V gene is TRBV14, the J gene TRBJ2-1; 10 nucleotides align to TRBD2. This CDR3 region has 19 residues. Germline V lookup: CDR1 SGHDN, CDR2 FVKESK. CDR3: CAGSQDSSGGASSYNEQFF. Here the CDR3 DNA reads TGTGCCGGCAGCCAAGATTCAAGCGGGGGGGCGAGCTCCTACAATGAGCAGTTCTTC. The full variable domain, in which reference TRBV14 and TRBJ2-1 provide the parts outside the CDR3, is EAGVTQFPSHSVIEKGQTVTLRCDPISGHDNLYWYRRVMGKEIKFLLHFVKESKQDESGMPNNRFLAERTGGTYSTLKVQPAELEDSGVYFCAGSQDSSGGASSYNEQFFGPGTRLTVL.

This clonotype was picked up many times. The chain combines TRBV4-2 with TRBJ2-7; 8 nucleotides agree with TRBD1. V gave up 4 bases and J gave up 2 bases; unmatched junction bases: 4. Germline V gene lookup returns CDR1 LGHNA and CDR2 YNFKEQ. CDR3 size: 14 residues. The CDR3 nucleotides read TGTGCCAGCAGCCCCGACAGGGGACCCTACGAGCAGTACTTC. Translation gives CASSPDRGPYEQYF.

The chain recombines TRBV6-2 or TRBV6-3 with TRBJ2-1; D is perhaps TRBD1 (6 bases). The CDR3 totals 17 residues. The ends were cut back, 7 bases at V and 8 bases at J, with 27 bases in the middle. The germline CDR1 and CDR2 sequences are MNHEY and SVGEGT. The CDR3 spells CASTDSTGAYNVHEQFF. CDR3 nucleotides: TGTGCCAGCACCGACTCGACAGGAGCGTATAATGTCCATGAGCAGTTCTTC.

The V and J genes are TRBV6-2 or TRBV6-3 and TRBJ1-5, with 7 bases lining up with TRBD1. The CDR3 is 14 residues long. The V and J ends lost 6 bases and 5 bases, in that order; junction bases with no gene match: 7. Looked up from germline, CDR1 is MNHEY and CDR2 is SVGEGT. The CDR3 sequence: CASSPDRAYQPQHF. In DNA form, the CDR3 reads TGTGCCAGCAGCCCCGACAGGGCCTATCAGCCCCAGCATTTT.

The rearrangement joins TRBV15 to TRBJ1-1, with a weak D call TRBD1 (6 bases). Looked up from germline, CDR1 is LNHNV and CDR2 is YYDKDF (reference sequence). The CDR3 loop spans 16 amino acids. V was pared by 0 bases and J by 1 base, with 12 bases between. CDR3: CATSRETGHKNTEAFF. CDR3 coding DNA: TGTGCCACCAGCAGAGAGACAGGCCACAAGAACACTGAAGCTTTCTTT.

This clonotype has a handful of counts. The chain carries TRBV7-2 and TRBJ2-5, with 9 nucleotides matching TRBD1. Per germline, CDR1 SGHTA and CDR2 FQGNSA. V lost 7 bases, J lost 1 base, and 10 bases stayed unmatched. The CDR3 is made up of 16 amino acids. CDR3 protein: CASNVTGGCSQETQYF. CDR3 bases: TGTGCCAGCAACGTAACAGGGGGCTGTAGCCAAGAGACCCAGTACTTC.

This clonotype came up many times. The rearrangement links TRBV7-2 to TRBJ2-7; TRBD2 is a possible D gene (6 bases). Germline assignment: CDR1 SGHTA and CDR2 FQGNSA. V lost 3 bases and J 6 bases, leaving 15 bases between the germline ends. This CDR3 is 14 amino acids long. The CDR3 nucleotides are TGTGCCAGCAGCTTTGGCGGGGCGGTTTGCGAGCAGTACTTC. It yields the protein CASSFGGAVCEQYF.

This chain connects TRBV29-1 to TRBJ2-3; 11 nucleotides align to TRBD1. Germline V CDR1 and CDR2: SQVTM, ANQGSEA. Trimming cost V 7 bases and J 2 bases; bases outside gene matches: 11. The CDR3 runs to 16 residues. The CDR3 DNA sequence: TGCAGCGCTCAGAGTGGACAGGGGGCGGTCACAGATACGCAGTATTTT. Its translation is CSAQSGQGAVTDTQYF.

This clonotype has a handful of counts. The chain has TRBV21-1 and TRBJ2-3; the D call of TRBD1 is as the table states it, not checked on the DNA. TRBV21-1 is shown as a pseudogene. This CDR3 comprises 13 residues. CDR3 DNA: TGTGCCAGCAGGGACATCCTCCCAGATACGCAGTATTTT. The encoded protein is CASRDILPDTQYF.

Only a few counts were recorded for this clonotype. J is TRBJ2-7 and V is TRBV27; TRBD1 matches 9 bases. The CDR3 is 13 amino acids. Germline lookup yields CDR1 MNHEY and CDR2 SMNVEV (reference sequence). V lost 8 bases to trimming and J lost 2 bases; unmatched junction nucleotides: 4. CDR3 nucleotide sequence: TGTGCCAGCGGGACAGGGTTGGCCTACGAGCAGTACTTC. It yields the protein CASGTGLAYEQYF.